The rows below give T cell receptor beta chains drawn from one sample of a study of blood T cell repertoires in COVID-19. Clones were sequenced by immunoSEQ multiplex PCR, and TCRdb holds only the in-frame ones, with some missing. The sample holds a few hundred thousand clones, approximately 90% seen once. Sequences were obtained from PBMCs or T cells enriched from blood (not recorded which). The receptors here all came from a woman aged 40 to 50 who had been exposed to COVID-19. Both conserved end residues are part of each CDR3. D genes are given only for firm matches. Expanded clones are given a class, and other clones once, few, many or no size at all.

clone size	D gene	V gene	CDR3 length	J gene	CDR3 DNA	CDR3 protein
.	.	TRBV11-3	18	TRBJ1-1	TGTGCCAGCAGCTCCCGCCTCTTTGCAGGGGTTGCGAACACTGAAGCTTTCTTT	CASSSRLFAGVANTEAFF
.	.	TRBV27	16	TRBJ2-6	TGTGCCAGCAGTCCCGCGTTGGTCGCTGGGGCCAACGTCCTGACTTTC	CASSPALVAGANVLTF
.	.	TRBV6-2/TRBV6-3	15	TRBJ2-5	TGTGCCAGCAGCCTCAACTCAGGGGTAGGGGAGACCCAGTACTTC	CASSLNSGVGETQYF
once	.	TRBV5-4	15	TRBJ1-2	TGTGCCAGCAGCATACTCGACAGGCATAACTATGGCTACACCTTC	CASSILDRHNYGYTF
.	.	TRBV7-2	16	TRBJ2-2	TGTGCCAGCAGCCTACAGTGGGGGGTCAACACCGGGGAGCTGTTTTTT	CASSLQWGVNTGELFF
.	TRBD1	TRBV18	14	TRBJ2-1	TGTGCCAGCTCACCTCAGACAGGGGACAATGAGCAGTTCTTC	CASSPQTGDNEQFF
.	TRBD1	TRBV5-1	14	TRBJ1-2	TGCGCCAGCAGCCTACAGGGGGTGAACTATGGCTACACCTTC	CASSLQGVNYGYTF
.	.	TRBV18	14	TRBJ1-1	TGTGCCAGCTCACCACCATCCGGGATCACTGAAGCTTTCTTT	CASSPPSGITEAFF
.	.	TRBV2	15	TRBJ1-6	TGTGCCAGCAGTGGGGAGGGGGCCTATAATTCACCCCTCCACTTT	CASSGEGAYNSPLHF
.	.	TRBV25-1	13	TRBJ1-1	TGTGCCAGCAGTGAACAGGGCGGCACTGAAGCTTTCTTT	CASSEQGGTEAFF
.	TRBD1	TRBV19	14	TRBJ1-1	TGTGCCAGTAGTATTAAAACAGGGGGGACTGAAGCTTTCTTT	CASSIKTGGTEAFF
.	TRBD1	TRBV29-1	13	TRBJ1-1	TGCAGCGGGACAGGCCTGCGGGACACTGAAGCTTTCTTT	CSGTGLRDTEAFF
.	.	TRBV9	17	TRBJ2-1	TGTGCCAGCAGCGTAGGCACAGGGAACCCACGCTACAATGAGCAGTTCTTC	CASSVGTGNPRYNEQFF
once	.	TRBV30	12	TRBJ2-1	TGTGCCTTAGCGGAATCCTACAATGAGCAGTTCTTC	CALAESYNEQFF
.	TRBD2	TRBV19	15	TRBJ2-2	TGTGCCAGTAGTTGGCTAGCGGGAGGCACCGGGGAGCTGTTTTTT	CASSWLAGGTGELFF
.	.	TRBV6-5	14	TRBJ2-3	TGTGCCAGCAGAGTCAGGGAATATGCAGATACGCAGTATTTT	CASRVREYADTQYF
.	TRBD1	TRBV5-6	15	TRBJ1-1	TGTGCCAGCAGCGGACAGGGGGGTGCCTACACTGAAGCTTTCTTT	CASSGQGGAYTEAFF
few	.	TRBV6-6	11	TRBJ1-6	TGTGCCAGCAGCAATAATTCACCCCTCCACTTT	CASSNNSPLHF
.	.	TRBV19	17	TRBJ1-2	TGTGCCAGTACCATCAAGGAGCCCCGAGGGTTTAACTATGGCTACACCTTC	CASTIKEPRGFNYGYTF
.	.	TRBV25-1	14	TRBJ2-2	TGTGCCAGCGGGGAGGGGGGCAAGACCGGGGAGCTGTTTTTT	CASGEGGKTGELFF
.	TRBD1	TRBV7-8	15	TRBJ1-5	TGTGCCAGCAGCTTGAACAGGGGATTCAATCAGCCCCAGCATTTT	CASSLNRGFNQPQHF
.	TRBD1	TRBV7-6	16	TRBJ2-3	TGTGCCAGCAGCTTAAGGGGACAGGGATCCACAGATACGCAGTATTTT	CASSLRGQGSTDTQYF
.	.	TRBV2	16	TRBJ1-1	TGTGCCAGCAGTCTAAAACCCGCCAGGTCGAACACTGAAGCTTTCTTT	CASSLKPARSNTEAFF
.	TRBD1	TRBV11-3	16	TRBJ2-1	TGTGCCAGCAGCTCCGCAACAGGGGGATCCTACAATGAGCAGTTCTTC	CASSSATGGSYNEQFF
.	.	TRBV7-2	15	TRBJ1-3	TGTGCCAGCAGTCCGTATCGGTCCTCTGGAAACACCATATATTTT	CASSPYRSSGNTIYF
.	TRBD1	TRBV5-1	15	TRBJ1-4	TGCGCCAGCAGCTTGTCGACAGGGCTTAATGAAAAACTGTTTTTT	CASSLSTGLNEKLFF
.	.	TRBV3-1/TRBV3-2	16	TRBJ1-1	TGTGCCAGCAGCCAATCACAGGGATGGGAGAGGACTGAAGCTTTCTTT	CASSQSQGWERTEAFF
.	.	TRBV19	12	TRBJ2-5	TGTGCCAGTAATAGGCAGGGTGCGGCCCAGTACTTC	CASNRQGAAQYF
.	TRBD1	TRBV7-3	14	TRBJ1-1	TGTGCCAGCTCGACAGGGCCCCAGAACACTGAAGCTTTCTTT	CASSTGPQNTEAFF
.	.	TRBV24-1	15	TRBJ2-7	TGTGCCACCAGCATAGGGGGTGCAGGGAGTAACGAGCAGTACTTC	CATSIGGAGSNEQYF
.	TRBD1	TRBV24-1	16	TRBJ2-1	TGTGCCACCAGTGATTTCGGGGCAGGGGGCTACAATGAGCAGTTCTTC	CATSDFGAGGYNEQFF